This entry features one T cell receptor beta chain sequence. The data were taken from a study of long-term antiretroviral therapy in people with HIV. Trimming took off 4 bases at V and 4 bases at J, with 17 bases between the two ends. The CDR3 loop spans 15 amino acids. The germline CDR1 and CDR2 sequences are SGHTA and FQGNSA. Survey level was the resolution at which the v3.0 immunoSEQ assay ran. The data were produced by immunoSEQ multiplex PCR, yet TCRdb's version contains in-frame clones alone and is incomplete. The sample consists of around 17,000 clones, 88% of them appearing once. The material was unsorted PBMCs, obtained 6.9 years after starting antiretroviral therapy. The gene calls are TRBV7-2 and TRBJ2-7; D is perhaps TRBD2 (6 bases). The sequence was obtained from a man between 50 and 59 years old with HIV. The CDR3 spells CASSSRRGDTYEQYF. In nucleotides, the CDR3 is TGTGCCAGCAGCTCCCGGCGGGGAGATACTTACGAGCAGTACTTC.